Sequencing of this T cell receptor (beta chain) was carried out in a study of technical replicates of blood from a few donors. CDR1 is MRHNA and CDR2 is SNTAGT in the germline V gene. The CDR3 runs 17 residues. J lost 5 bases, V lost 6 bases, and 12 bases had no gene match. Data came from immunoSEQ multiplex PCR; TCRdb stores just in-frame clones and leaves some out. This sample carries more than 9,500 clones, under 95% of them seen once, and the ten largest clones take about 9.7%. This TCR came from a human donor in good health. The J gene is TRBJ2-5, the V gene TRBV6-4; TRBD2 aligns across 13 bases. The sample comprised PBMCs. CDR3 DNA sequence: TGTGCCAGCAGAAAGCCGGGACTAGCGGGAAGGGGGGAGACCCAGTACTTC. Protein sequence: CASRKPGLAGRGETQYF.